Given below is one T cell receptor beta chain in context. What this receptor recognizes is not known. Per-base qualities were not stored, and no clone one base away is much larger. Via the germline V gene (reference sequence), CDR1 is LNHNV and CDR2 YYDKDF. Taken from cysteine to phenylalanine, the CDR3 has 16 residues. The sequence is cut down to CDR3 DNA, 48 bases in frame from base 1. V loses 2 bases of germline sequence and J loses 4 bases, and the interval between the two ends is 15 bases. These data originate in a study of a mutant IDH1 vaccine in newly diagnosed glioma listed by TCRdb under 2021. A note on the overall study: Eight vaccinations were administered to patients in weeks 1, 3, 5, 7, 11, 15, 19 and 23, corresponding to visits V03 through V10. Vaccination began 4-6 weeks after radiotherapy alone, or alongside temozolomide cycles in the chemotherapy-containing groups. Of the 32 patients who were treated, about 62% were male and 37.5% were female, and the mean age was about 40 years. Prior to enrollment, standard therapy consisting of radiotherapy alone, temozolomide alone, or radiochemotherapy with temozolomide had been administered to patients, with the combination being received by most patients. Six visits were used for peripheral blood collection: V03 (baseline), V05, V07, V10, V12 and V13. For exploratory analyses, longitudinal TCRB deep sequencing was carried out in about 26 treated patients wherever samples were available. Results and caveats for the whole study, not just this receptor: According to the authors, sample limitations meant that analyses of patient blood samples could not be reproduced. Across multiple MHC alleles, vaccine-induced immune responses were seen in 93.3% of patients. No apparent relationship was observed between pseudoprogression and alterations in the top peripheral T cell clonotypes detected by TCRB sequencing. Selection of PBMC samples for TCRB deep sequencing was based on availability.

The sample's time point label is to be understood as: week 23, last vaccination. Each vaccine dose was 300 ug of a 20-mer mutant IDH1 peptide in Montanide, given subcutaneously with topical imiquimod. The donors had newly diagnosed IDH1-mutant astrocytomas of WHO grade 3 or 4 that showed loss of nuclear ATRX. The samples were drawn from NOA16, a multicentre, single-arm, open-label phase I trial in Germany that tested a mutant IDH1 peptide vaccine in humans for the first time. Genomic DNA for TCRB sequencing was extracted from EDTA blood using the DNeasy Blood and Tissue Kit. The library came from the immunoSEQ multiplex PCR assay. The hsTCRB Kit was used according to the manufacturer's protocol to amplify rearranged TCR beta chain sequences. TCRB libraries were sequenced on an Illumina MiSeq. From the authors' description of their analysis: Demultiplexing, trimming and gene mapping were performed with the kit vendor's proprietary platform. TCRdb carries this immuneACCESS record with in-frame sequences only. Its versions omit some clonotypes, under half of them owing to an unresolved V gene in the studies checked, with the rest unexplained. Clone size and V and J calls were adopted from that table, with D and trimming inferred from the DNA. The sample records roughly 76,000 clones, around 85% of which are singletons. The ten most abundant clones make up 2% to 2.5% of the sample.

The chain is assembled from TRBV15 and TRBJ2-1; a weak D assignment points to TRBD2 (5 bases agree). The specimen comprised PBMCs, sampled from a glioma patient whose treatment included an IDH1 peptide vaccine. The TCR comes from a young man with glioma. Some clones in this sample may be carry-over from other donors' samples. The CDR3 protein is CATSRPAWQRYNEQFF. Read as DNA, the sequence is TGTGCCACCAGCAGACCTGCGTGGCAGCGGTACAATGAGCAGTTCTTC.